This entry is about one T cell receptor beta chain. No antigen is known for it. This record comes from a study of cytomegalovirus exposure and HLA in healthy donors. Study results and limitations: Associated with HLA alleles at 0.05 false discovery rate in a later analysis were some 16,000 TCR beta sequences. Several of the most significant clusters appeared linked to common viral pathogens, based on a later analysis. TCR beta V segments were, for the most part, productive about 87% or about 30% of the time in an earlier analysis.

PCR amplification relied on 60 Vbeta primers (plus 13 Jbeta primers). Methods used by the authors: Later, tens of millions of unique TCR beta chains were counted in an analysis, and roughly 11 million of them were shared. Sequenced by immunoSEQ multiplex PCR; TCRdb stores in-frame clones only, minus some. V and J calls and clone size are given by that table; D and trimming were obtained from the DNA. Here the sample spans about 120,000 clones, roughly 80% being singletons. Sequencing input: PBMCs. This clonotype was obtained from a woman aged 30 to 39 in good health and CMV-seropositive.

CDR3 sequence reads: CASSQDWGMNTEAFF. CDR3 in DNA: TGCGCCAGCAGCCAAGATTGGGGCATGAACACTGAAGCTTTCTTT. This chain joins TRBV4-1 and TRBJ1-1; a weak D match, TRBD1 (5 bases). V lost 0 bases, J lost 0 bases, and 8 bases lay in between. The CDR3 extends over 15 amino acids. CDR1 and CDR2 (germline): MGHRA, YSYEKL.